These 25 T cell receptor beta chains came from one sample sequenced in a study of Ad26.COV2.S vaccination and SARS-CoV-2 variants. Treatment here: some 19 received Ad26.COV2.S at low or high dose, single or two shots; about five received placebo; per-sample allocation not given. Sampling happened 63 days after the first vaccine or placebo injection. Sequenced by immunoSEQ multiplex PCR; TCRdb stores in-frame clones only, minus some. This table has 300,000 to 450,000 clones, about 85% appearing once. This specimen was peripheral blood, taken in a trial of Ad26.COV2.S vaccine versus placebo. All receptors derive from a person aged 18-65 years who received the Ad26.COV2.S COVID-19 vaccine or a placebo.

As for this clone: Additional DNA sequences in this sample encode the identical CDR3. The rearrangement links TRBV4-3 to TRBJ2-5; D is possibly TRBD2 (7 bases). Trimming shortened V by 1 base and J by 5 bases, and 14 bases separated the two germline ends. The CDR3 is 15 residues long. CDR1 and CDR2 (germline): LGHNA, YSLEER. CDR3 amino acids: CASSQAGGLGETQYF. The CDR3 DNA sequence: TGCGCCAGCAGCCAAGCGGGGGGCCTGGGGGAGACCCAGTACTTC.

This clone has a single count. CDR3 protein: CASSSGNTQYF. CDR3 coding DNA: TGTGCCAGCAGCTCCGGCAATACGCAGTATTTT. The chain uses TRBV7-2 and TRBJ2-3; D is unclear. The CDR3 is 11 amino acids. Germline V lookup: CDR1 SGHTA, CDR2 FQGNSA. Trimming removed 4 bases at V and 7 bases at J, with 6 bases between.

The chain carries TRBV7-9 and TRBJ2-7; D gene uncertain. Germline lookup yields CDR1 SEHNR and CDR2 FQNEAQ (reference sequence). V dropped 1 base and J dropped 0 bases, with 7 bases sitting between them. The CDR3 loop spans 14 amino acids. The CDR3 DNA reads TGTGCCAGCAGCTTAGAAGCGACCTCCTACGAGCAGTACTTC. It is translated as CASSLEATSYEQYF. The whole variable domain, filled in from reference TRBV7-9 and TRBJ2-7, reads DTGVSQNPRHKITKRGQNVTFRCDPISEHNRLYWYRQTLGQGPEFLTYFQNEAQLEKSRLLSDRFSAERPKGSFSTLEIQRTEQGDSAMYLCASSLEATSYEQYFGPGTRLTVT.

The chain is built from TRBV10-3 and TRBJ2-2; D unclear. The ends were cut back, 2 bases at V and 2 bases at J, with 9 bases in the middle. Germline-derived CDR1 and CDR2 are ENHRY and SYGVKD. This CDR3 is 15 amino acids long. CDR3 residues: CAISEVSVNTGELFF. The CDR3 region has the DNA TGTGCCATCAGTGAGGTTTCGGTTAACACCGGGGAGCTGTTTTTT.

The CDR3 region has the DNA TGCGCCAGCAGCCAAGAGGGACTAGCGGACCAAGAGACCCAGTACTTC. Protein: CASSQEGLADQETQYF. The chain has TRBV4-3 and TRBJ2-5, with 11 nucleotides matching TRBD2. The CDR3 totals 16 residues. The germline V gene has CDR1 LGHNA and CDR2 YSLEER. V dropped 0 bases and J dropped 0; count of bases not matched to a gene: 0.

The J gene is TRBJ2-1, the V gene TRBV19; D is perhaps TRBD2 (5 bases). V lost 6 bases, J lost 0 bases, and 12 bases lay in between. CDR1 LNHDA and CDR2 SQIVND come from the germline V gene (reference sequence). CDR3 length equals 15 residues. The CDR3 sequence is CASSRAVSSYNEQFF. CDR3 DNA sequence: TGTGCCAGTAGCCGAGCGGTAAGCTCCTACAATGAGCAGTTCTTC.

This chain uses TRBV6-2 or TRBV6-3 with TRBJ2-7, with 10 bases identical to TRBD2. This CDR3 has 15 residues. CDR1 MNHEY and CDR2 SVGEGT come from the germline V gene. J was trimmed by 5 bases and V by 6 bases; bases with no gene match: 10. CDR3 sequence (DNA): TGTGCCAGCAGCAACAGAGCGGGAGGGCCCAACGAGCAGTACTTC. Translation gives CASSNRAGGPNEQYF.

The chain combines TRBV7-9 with TRBJ2-5, with D maybe TRBD1 (7 bases). Trimming shortened V by 7 bases and J by 0 bases, and 15 bases separated the two germline ends. This CDR3 is built from 15 residues. Germline CDR1 and CDR2: SEHNR and FQNEAQ (reference sequence). The DNA for the CDR3 is TGTGCCAGCATCTTTGCCAGGGGGGACCAAGAGACCCAGTACTTC. It codes for CASIFARGDQETQYF. The variable domain in full, with the rest retrieved from reference TRBV7-9 and TRBJ2-5, is DTGVSQNPRHKITKRGQNVTFRCDPISEHNRLYWYRQTLGQGPEFLTYFQNEAQLEKSRLLSDRFSAERPKGSFSTLEIQRTEQGDSAMYLCASIFARGDQETQYFGPGTRLLVL.

The gene calls are TRBV4-3 and TRBJ2-3, with 8 nucleotides matching TRBD2. This CDR3 contains 15 residues. Trimming removed 0 bases from V and 5 bases from J; junction bases left unmatched: 4. CDR1 and CDR2 from the germline V gene are LGHNA and YSLEER. The CDR3 sequence: CASSQDRGGLDTQYF. CDR3 DNA: TGCGCCAGCAGCCAAGATCGGGGGGGGTTAGATACGCAGTATTTT.

This chain joins TRBV7-9 and TRBJ1-6; TRBD1 is a possible D gene (6 bases). Germline CDR1 SEHNR, CDR2 FQNEAQ (reference sequence). V lost 1 base and J lost 6, with 7 bases in between. The CDR3 length is 14 residues. CDR3 in amino acids: CASSLGTANSPLHF. CDR3 DNA: TGTGCCAGCAGCTTAGGGACAGCTAATTCACCCCTCCACTTT.

The chain recombines TRBV6-2 or TRBV6-3 with TRBJ1-6, with TRBD1 identical over 9 bases. This CDR3 has 15 residues. Germline CDR1 and CDR2: MNHEY and SVGEGT. The ends lost 2 bases at V and 12 bases at J; junction bases unmatched: 8. CDR3 loop: CASSYLTGGKGPLHF. The CDR3 DNA follows: TGTGCCAGCAGTTACCTGACAGGGGGAAAGGGACCCCTCCACTTT.

The chain uses TRBV18 and TRBJ1-5; D remains ambiguous. Trimming stripped 1 base from V and 4 bases from J, with 11 bases between. The CDR3 runs 15 residues. Germline V gene sequence: CDR1 KGHSH, CDR2 LQKENI. The chain's CDR3 is CASSPRRDPNQPQHF. CDR3 DNA sequence: TGTGCCAGCTCACCACGTCGGGATCCAAATCAGCCCCAGCATTTT. Looking up the rest from reference TRBV18 and TRBJ1-5 gives the full variable domain: NAGVMQNPRHLVRRRGQEARLRCSPMKGHSHVYWYRQLPEEGLKFMVYLQKENIIDESGMPKERFSAEFPKEGPSILRIQQVVRGDSAAYFCASSPRRDPNQPQHFGDGTRLSIL.

This sequence joins TRBV25-1 and TRBJ2-7, with D perhaps matching TRBD1 (6 bases). The CDR3 sequence is 14 residues long. Trimming took 2 bases from V and 2 from J, leaving 10 bases between them. The germline V gene has CDR1 MGHDK and CDR2 SYGVNS. The CDR3 loop is CASSEGGGPYEQYF. The CDR3 DNA follows: TGTGCCAGCAGTGAAGGGGGCGGGCCCTACGAGCAGTACTTC.

V usage is TRBV5-1 and J usage is TRBJ2-2; 7 bases are shared with TRBD2. Germline lookup yields CDR1 SGHRS and CDR2 YFSETQ. The CDR3 is 16 amino acids. Trimming took 0 bases from V and 3 from J; bases not matched to a gene: 5. CDR3 coding DNA: TGCGCCAGCAGCTTGGCCGGACGGGGGGACACCGGGGAGCTGTTTTTT. As protein: CASSLAGRGDTGELFF.

This chain connects TRBV29-1 to TRBJ1-1; TRBD1 matches at 8 bases. V lost 2 bases and J lost 4; bases outside the gene matches: 0. This CDR3 comprises 12 residues. Germline lookup yields CDR1 SQVTM and CDR2 ANQGSEA. The CDR3 DNA sequence: TGCAGCGTTGAACAGGGGGCCACTGAAGCTTTCTTT. Amino acid sequence: CSVEQGATEAFF.

V usage is TRBV30 and J usage is TRBJ1-6; D is unclear. Between the trimmed V and J ends, which lost 1 base and 7 bases, there was a span of 11 bases. Germline V CDR1 and CDR2: GTSNPN, SVGIG (reference sequence). CDR3 length equals 14 residues. CDR3 amino acids: CAWSEGLGNSPLHF. For the CDR3, the DNA is TGTGCCTGGAGTGAGGGCCTAGGAAATTCACCCCTCCACTTT.

This chain uses TRBV7-8 with TRBJ2-1; TRBD2 matches 13 bases. Germline V lookup: CDR1 SGHVS, CDR2 FQNEAQ. V lost 6 bases, J lost 2 bases, and 10 bases stayed unmatched. This CDR3 has 18 amino acids. The CDR3 DNA is TGTGCCAGCAGAAGAGGACTAGCGGGAGCTAGAACCTACAATGAGCAGTTCTTC. It is translated as CASRRGLAGARTYNEQFF.

This clone was recorded once. The chain recombines TRBV14 with TRBJ2-7; 12 bases align to TRBD1. CDR1 SGHDN and CDR2 FVKESK come from the germline V gene. CDR3 size: 13 residues. Trimming took 6 bases from V and 6 from J; bases not matched to a gene: 3. The CDR3 sequence: CASSRDRGREQYF. CDR3 bases: TGTGCCAGCAGTCGGGACAGGGGGCGCGAGCAGTACTTC.

The chain is built from TRBV19 and TRBJ2-1; TRBD1 aligns across 9 bases. The CDR3 length is 16 residues. The V gene end was trimmed by 4 bases and the J gene end by 7 bases; junction bases not matched to a gene: 11. CDR1 and CDR2 from the germline V gene are LNHDA and SQIVND (reference sequence). The CDR3 region is CASSRGPGQGRNEQFF. CDR3 sequence (DNA): TGTGCCAGTAGTAGGGGGCCGGGACAGGGTAGGAATGAGCAGTTCTTC.

The J gene is TRBJ2-7, the V gene TRBV2; 11 nucleotides line up with TRBD2. This CDR3 is 19 amino acids long. Germline values: CDR1 SNHLY, CDR2 FYNNEI. V dropped 0 bases and J dropped 2; count of bases not matched to a gene: 12. The CDR3, as DNA: TGTGCCAGCAGTGAAGCACATCTGTTTTCTAGCGGGAGGACCTACGAGCAGTACTTC. Protein sequence: CASSEAHLFSSGRTYEQYF.

The chain couples TRBV6-5 to TRBJ2-2; 8 bases map to TRBD2. CDR3 length equals 12 residues. The germline V gene has CDR1 MNHEY and CDR2 SVGAGI. The V gene end was trimmed by 11 bases and the J gene end by 1 base; junction bases not matched to a gene: 0. The CDR3 reads CAAGGNTGELFF. DNA of the CDR3: TGTGCCGCGGGGGGGAACACCGGGGAGCTGTTTTTT.

The chain has TRBV6-6 and TRBJ1-4, with D uncertain. Between the trimmed V and J ends, which lost 6 bases and 4 bases, there was a span of 6 bases. The germline V gene encodes CDR1 MNHNY and CDR2 SVGAGI (reference sequence). This CDR3 is 12 amino acids long. CDR3 nucleotides: TGTGCCAGCAGACAGCTTAATGAAAAACTGTTTTTT. This gives the protein CASRQLNEKLFF.

V usage is TRBV7-8 and J usage is TRBJ2-2, with 9 bases lining up with TRBD1. The CDR3 runs to 17 residues. Germline V gene data show CDR1 as SGHVS and CDR2 as FQNEAQ. With V trimmed by 3 bases and J by 2 bases, 7 bases remained unmatched. The CDR3 bases are TGTGCCAGCAGCTTCCCCCGGGGACAGGGTAACACCGGGGAGCTGTTTTTT. The encoded protein is CASSFPRGQGNTGELFF.

V and J are TRBV19 and TRBJ2-5; D perhaps matches TRBD2 (7 bases). Germline CDR1 reads LNHDA; CDR2 reads SQIVND (reference sequence). There are 14 residues in the CDR3. V gave up 4 bases and J gave up 5 bases, with 14 bases separating them. The CDR3 region is CASSTGGGVETQYF. The CDR3 nucleotides read TGTGCCAGTAGTACGGGGGGCGGGGTGGAGACCCAGTACTTC.

This clone was recorded many times. The rearrangement joins TRBV5-1 to TRBJ2-5; maybe TRBD2 (6 bases). The CDR3 length is 15 residues. The germline CDR1 and CDR2 sequences are SGHRS and YFSETQ. Trimming removed 5 bases from V and 3 bases from J, with 17 bases in between. Here the CDR3 DNA reads TGCGCCAGCAGTTTCTATGGCGGGGAGGAAGAGACCCAGTACTTC. This codes for CASSFYGGEEETQYF.